Here is one T cell receptor (beta chain) with its context. The antigen is undetermined. This specimen comes from a study of CD8+CD57+ T cells in acquired aplastic anemia. The wider study: Isolated CD4+ and CD8+ cells, once sorted, yielded DNA averaging 3.2 ug. General study findings and limits: Patients and controls shared some 30 CD8+ CDR3 sequences, highly expressed in patients. CD8+ Simpson's diversity in patients was not significantly different from that in controls.

An expansion of CD8+CD57+ cells by flow cytometry had been shown in patients chosen for sequencing. TCR beta VDJ and CDR3 profiling used genomic DNA as template. TCRdb recomputed calls from the reads with MiXCR, one row per CDR3 protein. The table includes around 210,000 distinct CDR3 sequences, 60% to 80% detected once. CDR3 length equals 18 residues. CDR1 SEHNR and CDR2 FQNEAQ come from the germline V gene (reference sequence). Unmatched junction bases numbered 7, after V lost 0 bases and J lost 3 bases. The clonotype originates from a human donor with aplastic anemia. The V gene is TRBV7-9, the J gene TRBJ2-1; TRBD2 aligns across 11 bases. The sample comprised sorted CD4+, CD8+, or CD8+CD57+ T cells (not recorded which) from PBMCs. The CDR3 is CASSLAPGLAEFYNEQFF. The CDR3 DNA reads as TGTGCCAGCAGCTTAGCCCCGGGACTAGCGGAATTCTACAATGAGCAGTTCTTC.